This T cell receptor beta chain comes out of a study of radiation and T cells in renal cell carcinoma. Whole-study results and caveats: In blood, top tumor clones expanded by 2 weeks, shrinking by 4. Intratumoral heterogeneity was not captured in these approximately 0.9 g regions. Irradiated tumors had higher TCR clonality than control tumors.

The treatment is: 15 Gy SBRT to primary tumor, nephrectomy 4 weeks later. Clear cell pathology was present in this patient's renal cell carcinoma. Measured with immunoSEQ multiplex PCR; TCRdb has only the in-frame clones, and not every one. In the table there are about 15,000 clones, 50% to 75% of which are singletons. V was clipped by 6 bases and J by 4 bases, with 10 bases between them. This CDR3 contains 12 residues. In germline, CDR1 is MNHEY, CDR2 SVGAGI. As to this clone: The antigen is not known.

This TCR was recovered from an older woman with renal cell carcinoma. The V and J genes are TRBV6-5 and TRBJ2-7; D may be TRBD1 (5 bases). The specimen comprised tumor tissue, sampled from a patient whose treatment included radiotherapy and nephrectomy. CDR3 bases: TGTGCCAGCAGACAGGAGCCTTACGAGCAGTACTTC. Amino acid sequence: CASRQEPYEQYF.